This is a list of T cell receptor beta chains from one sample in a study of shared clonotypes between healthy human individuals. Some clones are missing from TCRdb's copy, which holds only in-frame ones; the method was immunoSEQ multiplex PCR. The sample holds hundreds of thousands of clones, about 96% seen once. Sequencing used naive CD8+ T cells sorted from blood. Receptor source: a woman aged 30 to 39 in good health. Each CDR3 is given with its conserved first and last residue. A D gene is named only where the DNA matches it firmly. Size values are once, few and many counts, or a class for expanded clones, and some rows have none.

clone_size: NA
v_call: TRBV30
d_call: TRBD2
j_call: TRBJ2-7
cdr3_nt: TGTGCCTGGAGTGTACTGGGGGGACTAGGGAGCTACGAGCAGTACTTC
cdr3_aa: CAWSVLGGLGSYEQYF

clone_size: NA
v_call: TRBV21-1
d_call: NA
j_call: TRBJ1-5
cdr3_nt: TGTGCCAGTACCGGGACCGCAGTCTATAGCAATCAGCCCCAGCATTTT
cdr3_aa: CASTGTAVYSNQPQHF

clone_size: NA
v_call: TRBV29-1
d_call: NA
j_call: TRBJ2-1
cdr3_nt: TGCAGCGTTGAAGATCGGACTAACTATGAGCAGTTCTTC
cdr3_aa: CSVEDRTNYEQFF

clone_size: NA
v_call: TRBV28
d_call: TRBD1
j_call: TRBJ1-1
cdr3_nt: TGTGCCAGCAGCGTCGAGGGACAGGGGTACACTGAAGCTTTCTTT
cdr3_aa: CASSVEGQGYTEAFF

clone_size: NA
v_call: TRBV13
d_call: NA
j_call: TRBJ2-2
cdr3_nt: TGTGCCAGCAGCCCGGGACTTACCGGGGAGCTGTTTTTT
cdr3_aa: CASSPGLTGELFF

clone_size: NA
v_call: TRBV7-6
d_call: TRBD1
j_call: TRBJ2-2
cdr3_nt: TGTGCCAGCAGCCATACGAGACAGGGCGACTACCTCGCGAACACCGGGGAGCTGTTTTTT
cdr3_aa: CASSHTRQGDYLANTGELFF

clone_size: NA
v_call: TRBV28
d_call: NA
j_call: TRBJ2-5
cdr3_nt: TGTGCCAGCAGTTTAAACGGGCCGGGTGGGGAGACCCAGTACTTC
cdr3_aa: CASSLNGPGGETQYF

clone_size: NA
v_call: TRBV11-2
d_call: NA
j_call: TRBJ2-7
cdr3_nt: TGTGCCAGCAGCTTAGGTCAATCATTGTTCGGGGTTTTCTACGAGCAGTACTTC
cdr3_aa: CASSLGQSLFGVFYEQYF

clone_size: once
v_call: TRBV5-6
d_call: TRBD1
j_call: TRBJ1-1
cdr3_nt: TGTGCCAGCAGCTTGGCCCTCGGGACAGGGCGGTTTCGGTACACTGAAGCTTTCTTT
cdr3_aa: CASSLALGTGRFRYTEAFF

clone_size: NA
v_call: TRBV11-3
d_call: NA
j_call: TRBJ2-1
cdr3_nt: TGTGCCAGCAGCTCCGGGGACAACGGAAAGGGTGAGCAGTTCTTC
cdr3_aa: CASSSGDNGKGEQFF

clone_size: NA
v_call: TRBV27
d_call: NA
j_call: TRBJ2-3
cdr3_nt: TGTGCCAGCAGTTTATCCACAGCTCCCCCCAAAGATACGCAGTATTTT
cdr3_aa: CASSLSTAPPKDTQYF

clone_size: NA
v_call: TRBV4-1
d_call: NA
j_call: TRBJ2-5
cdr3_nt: TGCGCCAGCAGCCAAGACCCCATAGCGGACGGAGAAGGGAGCCAAGAGACCCAGTACTTC
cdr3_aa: CASSQDPIADGEGSQETQYF

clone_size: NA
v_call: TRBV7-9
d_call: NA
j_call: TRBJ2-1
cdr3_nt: TGTGCCAGCAGCTTAGCGGAGGGAATATTGAATGAGCAGTTCTTC
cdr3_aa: CASSLAEGILNEQFF

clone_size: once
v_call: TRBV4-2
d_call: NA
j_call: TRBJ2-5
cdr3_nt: TGTGCCAGCAGCCAAGTCGAATCGTCGTATGCCCAGTACTTC
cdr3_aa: CASSQVESSYAQYF

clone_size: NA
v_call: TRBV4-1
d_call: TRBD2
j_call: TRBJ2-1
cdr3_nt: TGCGCCAGCAGCTTTAAGAGCGGGAGTAGAGATGAGCAGTTCTTC
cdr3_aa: CASSFKSGSRDEQFF

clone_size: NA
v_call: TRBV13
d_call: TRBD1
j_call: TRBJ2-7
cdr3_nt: TGTGCCAGCAGCTCCCCGGGACAGGGGACTTCCTACGAGCAGTACTTC
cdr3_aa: CASSSPGQGTSYEQYF

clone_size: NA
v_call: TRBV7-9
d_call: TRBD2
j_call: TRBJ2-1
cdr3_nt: TGTGCCAGCAGAACCGGGACTAGCGCTCTTAATGAGCAGTTCTTC
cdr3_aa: CASRTGTSALNEQFF

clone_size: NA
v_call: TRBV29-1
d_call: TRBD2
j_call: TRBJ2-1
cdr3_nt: TGCAGCGTTGCTGGGGATAGCGGGAGGTCACCTCTTGAGCAGTTCTTC
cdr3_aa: CSVAGDSGRSPLEQFF

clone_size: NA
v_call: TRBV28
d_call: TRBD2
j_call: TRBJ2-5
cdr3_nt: TGTGCCAGCAGCGGGGGGAGGGCCCTCTGGGAGACCCAGTACTTC
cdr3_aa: CASSGGRALWETQYF

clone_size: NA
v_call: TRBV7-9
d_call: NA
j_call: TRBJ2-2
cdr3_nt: TGTGCCAGCGGAGGCACCGGGGAGCTGTTTTTT
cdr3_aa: CASGGTGELFF

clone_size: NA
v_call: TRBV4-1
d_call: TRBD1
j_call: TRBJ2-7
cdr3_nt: TGCGCCAGCAGCCACACAGGGGGCGAGCAGTACTTC
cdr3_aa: CASSHTGGEQYF

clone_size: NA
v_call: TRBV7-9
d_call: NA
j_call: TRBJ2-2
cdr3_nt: TGTGCCAGCGGGCTGAGCCCGAACACCGGGGAGCTGTTTTTT
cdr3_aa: CASGLSPNTGELFF

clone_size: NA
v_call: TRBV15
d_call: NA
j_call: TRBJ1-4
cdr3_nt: TGTGCCACCAGCAGTGAGAGGGGAGCGGCTAATGAAAAACTGTTTTTT
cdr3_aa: CATSSERGAANEKLFF

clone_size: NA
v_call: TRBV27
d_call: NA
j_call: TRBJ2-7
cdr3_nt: TGTGCCAGCAGTTTATCTGGGCAGCCAACCTACGAGCAGTACTTC
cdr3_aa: CASSLSGQPTYEQYF

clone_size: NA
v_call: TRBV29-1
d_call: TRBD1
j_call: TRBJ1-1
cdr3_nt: TGCAGCGTTACAGGGGCGAGGTTGAGCACTGAAGCTTTCTTT
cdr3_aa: CSVTGARLSTEAFF

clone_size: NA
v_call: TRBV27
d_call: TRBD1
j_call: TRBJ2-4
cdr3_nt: TGTGCCAGCAGTTTTGGGACAGGGAGTAACATTCAGTACTTC
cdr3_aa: CASSFGTGSNIQYF

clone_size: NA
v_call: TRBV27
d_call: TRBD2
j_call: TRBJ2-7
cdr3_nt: TGTGCCAGCAGTTTCACCCCGGGACTATTGGGCTACGAGCAGTACTTC
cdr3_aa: CASSFTPGLLGYEQYF

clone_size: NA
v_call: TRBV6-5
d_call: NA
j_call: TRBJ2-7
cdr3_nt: TGTGCCAGCAGTTACTCGCAGGGCCTAGGATACGAGCAGTACTTC
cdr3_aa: CASSYSQGLGYEQYF

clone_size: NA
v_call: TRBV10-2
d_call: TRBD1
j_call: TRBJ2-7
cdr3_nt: TGCGCCAGTCTGGGACAGTTCTACGAGCAGTACTTC
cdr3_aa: CASLGQFYEQYF

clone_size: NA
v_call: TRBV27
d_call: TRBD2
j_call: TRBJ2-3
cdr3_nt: TGTGCCAGCAGTTTCGGGAGGGCCGGCACAGATACGCAGTATTTT
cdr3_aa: CASSFGRAGTDTQYF

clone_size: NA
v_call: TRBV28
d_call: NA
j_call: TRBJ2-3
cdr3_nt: TGTGCCAGCAGTTTATATGTGGGAGGGGGCCCAGATACGCAGTATTTT
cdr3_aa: CASSLYVGGGPDTQYF

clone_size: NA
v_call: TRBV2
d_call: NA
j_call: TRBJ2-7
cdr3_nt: TGTGCCAGCTCACGCCCTAACGAGCAGTACTTC
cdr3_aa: CASSRPNEQYF

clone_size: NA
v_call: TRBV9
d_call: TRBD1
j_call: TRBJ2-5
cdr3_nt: TGTGCCAGCAGCGTCGGGACAGAAGAGACCCAGTACTTC
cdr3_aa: CASSVGTEETQYF

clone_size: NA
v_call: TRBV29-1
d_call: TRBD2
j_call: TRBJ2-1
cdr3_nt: TGCAGCGTTGAGGGGTATCGGCGGACTAGCGGGGACCTCTTCTATGAGCAGTTCTTC
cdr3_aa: CSVEGYRRTSGDLFYEQFF

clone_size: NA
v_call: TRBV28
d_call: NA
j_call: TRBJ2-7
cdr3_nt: TGTGCCAGCAGTTTATACGCAGGGGACGAGCAGTACTTC
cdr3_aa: CASSLYAGDEQYF

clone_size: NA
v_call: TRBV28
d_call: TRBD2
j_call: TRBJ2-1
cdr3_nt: TGTGCCAGCAGTCCCCCACTAGCGGCCCTTGAGCAGTTCTTC
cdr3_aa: CASSPPLAALEQFF

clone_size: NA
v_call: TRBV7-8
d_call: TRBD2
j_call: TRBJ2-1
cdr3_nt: TGTGCCAGCAGCTTAGCGCTAGCGGGAGGTATCTACAATGAGCAGTTCTTC
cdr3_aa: CASSLALAGGIYNEQFF

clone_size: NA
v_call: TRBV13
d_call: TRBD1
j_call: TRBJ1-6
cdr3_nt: TGTGCCACCCGGGACAGGGGGAATTCACCCCTCCACTTT
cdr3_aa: CATRDRGNSPLHF

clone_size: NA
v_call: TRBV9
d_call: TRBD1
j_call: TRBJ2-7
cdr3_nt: TGTGCCAGCAGCGTAGGTGGGACAGGGCAACACGAGCAGTACTTC
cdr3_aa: CASSVGGTGQHEQYF

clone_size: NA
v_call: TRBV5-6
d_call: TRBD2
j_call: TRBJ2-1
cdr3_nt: TGTGCCAGCAGCTTTTCCTCTAGCGGGTCCTACAATGAGCAGTTCTTC
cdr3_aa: CASSFSSSGSYNEQFF

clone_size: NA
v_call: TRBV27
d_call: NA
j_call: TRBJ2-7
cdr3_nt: TGTGCCAGCAGTATATATCAGGGAAGCTCCTACGAGCAGTACTTC
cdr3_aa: CASSIYQGSSYEQYF

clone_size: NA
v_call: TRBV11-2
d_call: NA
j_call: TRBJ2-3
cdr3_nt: TGTGCCAGCAGCCCGGACAGCAGGGATACGCAGTATTTT
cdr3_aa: CASSPDSRDTQYF

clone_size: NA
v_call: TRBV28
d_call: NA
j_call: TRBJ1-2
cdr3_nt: TGTGCCAGCAGGAAGGTTGTCTATGGCTACACCTTC
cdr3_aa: CASRKVVYGYTF

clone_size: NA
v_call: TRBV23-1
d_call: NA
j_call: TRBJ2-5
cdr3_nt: TGCGCCAGCCCCCCCGGACGAAGGTACCAAGAGACCCAGTACTTC
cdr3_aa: CASPPGRRYQETQYF

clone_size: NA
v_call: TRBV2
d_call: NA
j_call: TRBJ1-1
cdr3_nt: TGTGCCAGCAGGGAAACAGGGGAAGCTTTCTTT
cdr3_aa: CASRETGEAFF

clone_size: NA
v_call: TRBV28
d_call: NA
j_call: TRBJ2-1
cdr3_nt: TGTGCCAGCAGCCAAACAGGCACCTACAATGAGCAGTTCTTC
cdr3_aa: CASSQTGTYNEQFF

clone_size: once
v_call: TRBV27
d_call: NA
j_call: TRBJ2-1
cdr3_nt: TGTGCCAGCAGTTCTTCATGGGGCGGATTTTACAATGAGCAGTTCTTC
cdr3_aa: CASSSSWGGFYNEQFF

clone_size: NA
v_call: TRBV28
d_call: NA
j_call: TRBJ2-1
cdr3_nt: TGTGCCAGCAGTTTACGTTTACCCTACAATGAGCAGTTCTTC
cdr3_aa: CASSLRLPYNEQFF

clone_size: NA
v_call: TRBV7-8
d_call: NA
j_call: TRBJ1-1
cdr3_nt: TGTGCCAGCAGCTGGGGACCGGCAAGTAACACTGAAGCTTTCTTT
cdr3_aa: CASSWGPASNTEAFF

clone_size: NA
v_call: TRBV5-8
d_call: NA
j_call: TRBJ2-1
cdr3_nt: TGTGCCAGCAGCTTTGAGCCTAACAATGAGCAGTTCTTC
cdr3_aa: CASSFEPNNEQFF

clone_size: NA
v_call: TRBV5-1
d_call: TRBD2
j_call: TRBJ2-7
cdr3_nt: TGCGCCAGCAGCTTCAGCGGGATCTCCTACGAGCAGTACTTC
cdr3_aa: CASSFSGISYEQYF

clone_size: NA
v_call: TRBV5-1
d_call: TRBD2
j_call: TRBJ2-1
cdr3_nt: TGCGCCAGCGGATCCGGGACTAGCGGGAGTAATGAGCAGTTCTTC
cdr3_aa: CASGSGTSGSNEQFF

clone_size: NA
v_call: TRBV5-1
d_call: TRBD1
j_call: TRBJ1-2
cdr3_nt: TGCGCCAGCAGCCCGGGGACAGGGGATTATGGCTACACCTTC
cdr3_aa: CASSPGTGDYGYTF

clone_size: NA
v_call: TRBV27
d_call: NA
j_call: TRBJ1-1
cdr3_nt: TGTGCCAGCAGTTTGGGGACACGGACTGAAGCTTTCTTT
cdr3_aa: CASSLGTRTEAFF